Here is one TCR beta chain with its context. Its antigen is still unknown. This specimen comes from a study of cytomegalovirus exposure and HLA in healthy donors. Notes on the study in general: Later examination showed HLA-associated TCR beta chains had greater clonal expansion than equally common others.

Germline-derived CDR1 and CDR2 are SGHRS and YFSETQ. Trimming took 0 bases from V and 6 from J, leaving 6 bases between them. This CDR3 has 12 amino acids. The PCR contained 60 Vbeta and 13 Jbeta primers. Produced via immunoSEQ multiplex PCR; TCRdb's table is partial and in-frame only. Of approximately 120,000 clones in the sample, around 83% were seen once. This sequence joins TRBV5-1 and TRBJ1-2, with a weak D call TRBD1 (5 bases). This sequence was found in a woman aged 25 to 39 in good health and CMV-seropositive. Sequences were obtained from PBMCs. CDR3 protein: CASSLAGDGYTF. For the CDR3, the DNA is TGCGCCAGCAGCTTGGCGGGGGATGGCTACACCTTC.